One and the same sample provided the 22 T cell receptor beta chains below, sequenced in a study of CD8 T cells in ankylosing spondylitis (dated 2017 in TCRdb). No antigens are known for them. The library was made by 5' RACE. Data came from an Illumina HiSeq 2500. TCRdb's own reprocessing of the public reads used fastp at Q25 and MiXCR and kept productive beta chains. Each record represents a unique CDR3 protein, reported with the most common genes and DNA among its rows. This sample is represented by roughly 470,000 distinct CDR3 sequences; about 25% of them were singletons. The ten largest clones capture approximately 1% of the sample. Study-wide conclusions, independent of this receptor: Blood from ankylosing spondylitis patients appeared to be characterized by a TCR beta motif composed of 7 to 9 highly homologous amino acid variants.

What was sequenced was blood, either unsorted or a sorted T cell fraction (not recorded which). These receptors all come from a male donor with ankylosing spondylitis.

This clonotype was seen a few times. The CDR3 reads CASSSLGGLNTEAFF. CDR3 DNA sequence: TGTGCCAGCAGCAGCCTAGGGGGCTTGAACACTGAAGCTTTCTTT. The gene calls are TRBV5-6 and TRBJ1-1; 7 nucleotides align to TRBD1. Germline trimming cut 4 bases from V and 0 bases from J; bases unmatched to any gene: 6. This CDR3 has 15 residues. The V gene's germline CDR1 is SGHDT and CDR2 YYEEEE.

This clonotype was seen a few times. This chain joins TRBV20-1 and TRBJ2-1; D may be TRBD1 or TRBD2 (5 bases each). The germline V gene encodes CDR1 DFQATT and CDR2 SNEGSKA (reference sequence). CDR3 size: 14 residues. V dropped 3 bases and J dropped 10 bases, with 19 bases sitting between them. CDR3 in amino acids: CSASLPSGTGEQFF. DNA of the CDR3: TGCAGTGCTAGCCTCCCGTCCGGGACGGGGGAGCAGTTCTTC.

The chain uses TRBV28 and TRBJ1-1; unclear D gene. The CDR3 totals 13 residues. The V end lost 5 bases, the J end lost 10 bases, and 17 bases lay between the germline ends. In germline, CDR1 is MDHEN, CDR2 SYDVKM. The CDR3 here is CASSLEDGFGAFF. The DNA of the CDR3 is TGTGCCAGCAGTCTCGAGGATGGTTTTGGAGCTTTCTTT.

J is TRBJ2-1 and V is TRBV7-8, with 8 bases matching TRBD2. This CDR3 has 15 amino acids. Germline lookup yields CDR1 SGHVS and CDR2 FQNEAQ. The junction had 6 bases not matched to a gene; V was cut back by 5 bases and J by 3 bases. CDR3 coding DNA: TGTGCCAGCAGCCCCCGGGAGGGCCTCTACAATGAGCAGTTCTTC. Residues: CASSPREGLYNEQFF.

This clonotype appeared many times. Germline is not matched at one junction end, which may reflect a read error. The rearrangement links TRBV18 to TRBJ2-1; 11 positions agree with TRBD2. The CDR3 is made up of 16 amino acids. Germline V gene data show CDR1 as KGHSH and CDR2 as LQKENI. The CDR3 protein is CASSPSGTSGYNEQFF. In DNA form, the CDR3 reads TGCGCCAGCAGCCCGTCCGGGACTAGCGGCTACAATGAGCAGTTCTTC.

The chain links TRBV6-2 or TRBV6-3 to TRBJ2-7, with D perhaps matching TRBD1 (5 bases). V was shortened by 2 bases and J by 1 base, with 9 bases between the two germline ends. This CDR3 comprises 14 residues. Germline V gene data show CDR1 as MNHEY and CDR2 as SVGEGT. CDR3 region: CASSYPTGSYEQYF. DNA for the CDR3: TGTGCCAGCAGTTACCCTACAGGTTCCTACGAGCAGTACTTC.

This chain links TRBV2 with TRBJ1-1; no firm D call. Per germline, CDR1 SNHLY and CDR2 FYNNEI. The CDR3 loop spans 13 amino acids. Trimming removed 7 bases at V and 3 bases at J, with 12 bases between. The CDR3 here is CASTIQRDTEAFF. The CDR3 region has the DNA TGTGCCAGCACGATACAACGCGACACTGAAGCTTTCTTT. Full variable domain (remainder filled in from reference TRBV2 and TRBJ1-1): EPEVTQTPSHQVTQMGQEVILRCVPISNHLYFYWYRQILGQKVEFLVSFYNNEISEKSEIFDDQFSVERPDGSNFTLKIRSTKLEDSAMYFCASTIQRDTEAFFGQGTRLTVV.

V and J are TRBV12-3 or TRBV12-4 and TRBJ1-2, with D perhaps matching TRBD1 (5 bases). This CDR3 region has 15 residues. Trimming took 4 bases from V and 1 from J, leaving 13 bases between them. The CDR3 DNA follows: TGTGCCAGCAGTTCCCAGGGTCAACTTAACTATGGCTACACCTTC. This translates into CASSSQGQLNYGYTF.

This clonotype was seen a few times. The chain is built from TRBV20-1 and TRBJ2-3; TRBD2 agrees at 10 bases. The germline V gene encodes CDR1 DFQATT and CDR2 SNEGSKA (reference sequence). The CDR3 consists of 16 residues. With V trimmed by 1 base and J by 5 bases, 9 bases remained unmatched. The CDR3 here is CSARARSGRGGDTQYF. CDR3 nucleotide sequence: TGCAGTGCTAGAGCTCGGAGCGGGAGGGGTGGAGATACGCAGTATTTT.

V is TRBV12-3 or TRBV12-4 and J is TRBJ2-3; D is possibly TRBD2 (5 bases). V was cut by 4 bases and J by 2 bases, with 7 bases left in between. CDR3 size: 13 residues. This CDR3 is CASSYGNTDTQYF. The CDR3 DNA reads TGTGCCAGCAGTTACGGGAACACAGATACGCAGTATTTT.

This sequence joins TRBV6-2 or TRBV6-3 and TRBJ1-5; D is unclear. The CDR3 has 13 residues. Germline CDR1 reads MNHEY; CDR2 reads SVGEGT. V lost 2 bases, J lost 2 bases, and 4 bases lay in between. CDR3 loop: CASSYVGNQPQHF. The CDR3 region has the DNA TGTGCCAGCAGTTACGTTGGCAATCAGCCCCAGCATTTT.

This clonotype has more than one count but fewer than ten. This rearrangement joins TRBV10-3 to TRBJ2-7; 9 positions agree with TRBD1. CDR1 ENHRY and CDR2 SYGVKD come from the germline V gene. V dropped 3 bases and J dropped 7; count of bases not matched to a gene: 10. This CDR3 is 15 amino acids long. The CDR3 sequence is CAISDPGDREREQYV. The CDR3 DNA sequence: TGTGCCATCAGTGACCCAGGGGACAGGGAAAGGGAGCAGTACGTC.

This clonotype has ten or more counts. The rearrangement joins TRBV5-1 to TRBJ1-1; TRBD1 is a possible D gene (6 bases). The V end was cut by 0 bases, the J end by 0 bases, with 9 bases between. The CDR3 runs to 15 residues. Germline V CDR1 and CDR2: SGHRS, YFSETQ. DNA of the CDR3: TGCGCCAGCAGCTTGGCCGGACAGATGAACACTGAAGCTTTCTTT. This sequence encodes CASSLAGQMNTEAFF. Full variable domain (outside the CDR3, taken from reference TRBV5-1 and TRBJ1-1): KAGVTQTPRYLIKTRGQQVTLSCSPISGHRSVSWYQQTPGQGLQFLFEYFSETQRNKGNFPGRFSGRQFSNSRSEMNVSTLELGDSALYLCASSLAGQMNTEAFFGQGTRLTVV.

This clonotype has just a few counts. The CDR3 nucleotides read TGCAGTGCCGGGCTGGGGGGCGGGGGCAATCAGCCCCAGCATTTT. This gives the protein CSAGLGGGGNQPQHF. The chain is built from TRBV20-1 and TRBJ1-5; D perhaps matches TRBD1 (6 bases). The CDR3 runs to 15 residues. The germline V and J ends were trimmed by 6 bases and 2 bases, with 17 bases remaining between them. CDR1 and CDR2 (germline): DFQATT, SNEGSKA (reference sequence).

This clonotype was seen many times. This chain connects TRBV3-1 to TRBJ2-3; no reliable D call. CDR1 is LGHDT, CDR2 YNNKEL, per germline (reference sequence). Trimming pared 3 bases from V and 5 bases from J, leaving 9 bases between. This CDR3 has 13 amino acids. CDR3 residues: CASSQGPLDTQYF. The CDR3 DNA sequence: TGTGCCAGCAGCCAGGGTCCTTTAGATACGCAGTATTTT.

DNA of the CDR3: TGCGCCAGCAGTCGTGGGGGTCAAAACATTCAGTACTTC. Translation: CASSRGGQNIQYF. This sequence joins TRBV5-1 and TRBJ2-4; D could derive from TRBD1 or TRBD2 (5 bases each). The CDR3 is 13 amino acids. Trimming stripped 5 bases from V and 5 bases from J, with 11 bases between. Germline CDR1 and CDR2: SGHRS and YFSETQ.

The genes are TRBV5-1 and TRBJ2-2; possibly TRBD1 for D (5 bases). Between the trimmed V and J ends, which lost 1 base and 1 base, there was a span of 8 bases. Germline assignment: CDR1 SGHRS and CDR2 YFSETQ. The CDR3 length is 15 residues. CDR3: CASSLHQGNTGELFF. CDR3 nucleotide sequence: TGCGCCAGCAGCTTGCATCAGGGGAACACCGGGGAGCTGTTTTTT.

V and J are TRBV5-5 and TRBJ2-3; TRBD2 is a possible D gene (5 bases). Trimming stripped 1 base from V and 3 bases from J, with 9 bases between. The CDR3 is made up of 14 amino acids. CDR1 SGHKS and CDR2 YYEKEE come from the germline V gene (reference sequence). CDR3 sequence (DNA): TGTGCCAGCAGCTTGAATGGGGAGACAGATACGCAGTATTTT. Amino acids: CASSLNGETDTQYF.

This clonotype was counted a few times. This chain joins TRBV7-9 and TRBJ1-2, with D unresolved. Trimming removed 5 bases from V and 6 bases from J, with 10 bases in between. The CDR3 contains 12 residues. CDR1 and CDR2 from the germline V gene are SEHNR and FQNEAQ (reference sequence). CDR3 in amino acids: CASSPMRNGYTF. The CDR3 nucleotides read TGTGCCAGCAGCCCGATGAGGAATGGCTACACCTTC.

The chain employs TRBV25-1 and TRBJ1-1; D call uncertain. This CDR3 has 11 residues. Germline V gene data show CDR1 as MGHDK and CDR2 as SYGVNS. Trimming removed 6 bases from V and 5 bases from J, with 7 bases in between. The CDR3 sequence: CASSARTEAFF. CDR3 DNA sequence: TGTGCCAGCAGCGCTCGGACTGAAGCTTTCTTT. Drawing the rest from reference TRBV25-1 and TRBJ1-1, the complete variable domain is EADIYQTPRYLVIGTGKKITLECSQTMGHDKMYWYQQDPGMELHLIHYSYGVNSTEKGDLSSESTVSRIRTEHFPLTLESARPSHTSQYLCASSARTEAFFGQGTRLTVV.

This clonotype was detected only a few times. The rearrangement uses TRBV20-1 and TRBJ2-1; 10 bases align to TRBD2. This CDR3 is built from 14 residues. CDR1 DFQATT and CDR2 SNEGSKA come from the germline V gene (reference sequence). V dropped 5 bases and J dropped 7; count of bases not matched to a gene: 8. The CDR3 DNA sequence: TGCAGTGCTGCAAGAGCGGGAGGGCTGAATGAGCAGTTCTTC. This translates into CSAARAGGLNEQFF.

This clonotype was recorded a few times. The rearrangement uses TRBV20-1 and TRBJ2-4; D gene uncertain. Germline CDR1 reads DFQATT; CDR2 reads SNEGSKA (reference sequence). Trimming removed 4 bases from V and 5 bases from J, with 9 bases in between. The CDR3 is 12 amino acids. Here the CDR3 DNA reads TGCAGTGCTACCCTATCTGAAAACATTCAGTACTTC. It translates to CSATLSENIQYF.